Below, 18 T cell receptor beta chains from the same sample are listed, as sequenced in a study of graft-versus-host responses after intestinal transplantation. Using immunoSEQ multiplex PCR, the repertoire was profiled, and TCRdb retains in-frame clones only, with some absent. This sample has roughly 19,000 clones, with around 93% found just once. The starting material was PBMCs, obtained 23 days after intestinal transplant. These TCRs come from a human patient who received an intestinal transplant, so some T cells may come from the graft donor.

This clone was recorded once. J is TRBJ2-4 and V is TRBV11-2; 8 positions agree with TRBD1. The CDR3 sequence is 15 residues long. Germline CDR1 is SGHAT and CDR2 is FQNNGV. V lost 2 bases and J lost 5; bases outside the gene matches: 5. CDR3 nucleotides: TGTGCCAGCAGCTTATCGTGGGGACAGGAAAACATTCAGTACTTC. Its translation: CASSLSWGQENIQYF.

The rearrangement uses TRBV4-2 and TRBJ2-2; unclear D gene. Germline-derived CDR1 and CDR2 are LGHNA and YNFKEQ. The ends were cut back, 0 bases at V and 2 bases at J, with 1 base in the middle. The CDR3 is 13 amino acids. The CDR3 DNA follows: TGTGCCAGCAGCCAAGATAACACCGGGGAGCTGTTTTTT. This sequence encodes CASSQDNTGELFF.

J is TRBJ2-6 and V is TRBV5-1; 12 bases match TRBD2. V lost 1 base, J lost 0 bases, and 2 bases stayed unmatched. The CDR3 sequence is 18 residues long. CDR1 is SGHRS and CDR2 is YFSETQ in the germline V gene. The CDR3 nucleotides are TGCGCCAGCAGCTTGTGGACTAGCGGGGTCTCTGGGGCCAACGTCCTGACTTTC. It codes for CASSLWTSGVSGANVLTF.

Here the CDR3 DNA reads TGTGCCAGCACCCCGGGACAGGGATGGGATGAGAAAGCTTTCTTT. Translation: CASTPGQGWDEKAFF. J is TRBJ1-1 and V is TRBV21-1; TRBD1, the table's D call, lacks a check against the DNA. TRBV21-1 is tagged as a pseudogene. This CDR3 is 15 amino acids long.

The chain couples TRBV28 to TRBJ2-1; 12 bases line up with TRBD2. CDR3 size: 19 residues. V shed 5 bases and J 3 bases; nucleotides not matched to a gene: 14. The V gene's germline CDR1 is MDHEN and CDR2 SYDVKM. In DNA, the CDR3 is TGTGCCAGCAGTATCAGACTAGCGGGAGAGAGATTAAACTACAATGAGCAGTTCTTC. It translates to CASSIRLAGERLNYNEQFF.

This rearrangement joins TRBV28 to TRBJ2-3; 12 bases fit TRBD1. The J segment lost 4 bases and the V segment lost 4 bases, leaving 9 bases of the junction unmatched. The germline CDR1 and CDR2 sequences are MDHEN and SYDVKM. CDR3 length equals 17 residues. CDR3 DNA sequence: TGTGCCAGCAGTTCCCCCCAGGGGACAGGGGGCGCAGATACGCAGTATTTT. This translates into CASSSPQGTGGADTQYF.

The chain carries TRBV9 and TRBJ2-1; no clear D. This CDR3 contains 13 residues. Trimming took 2 bases from V and 3 from J, leaving 6 bases between them. Germline V gene lookup returns CDR1 SGDLS and CDR2 YYNGEE. This chain's CDR3 is CASSVNSYNEQFF. For the CDR3, the DNA is TGTGCCAGCAGCGTTAACAGCTACAATGAGCAGTTCTTC.

CDR3 protein: CASRPGQGRTGELFF. CDR3 nucleotides: TGCGCCAGCAGACCGGGACAGGGGCGCACCGGGGAGCTGTTTTTT. This sequence joins TRBV5-1 and TRBJ2-2; 10 bases fit TRBD1. CDR1 and CDR2 (germline): SGHRS, YFSETQ. The CDR3 has 15 amino acids. V was pared by 5 bases and J by 4 bases, with 5 bases of the junction left unmatched.

A single count supports this clone. The CDR3 DNA is TGTGCCAGCAGCCCTACTAGCGGGAGTTTCAACGAGCAGTACTTC. Translating gives CASSPTSGSFNEQYF. The rearrangement joins TRBV7-3 to TRBJ2-7, with 11 bases matching TRBD2. V was pared by 5 bases and J by 5 bases, with 8 bases of the junction left unmatched. The germline CDR1 and CDR2 sequences are SGHTA and FQGTGA. The length of the CDR3 is 15 residues.

The J gene is TRBJ2-3, the V gene TRBV11-2; TRBD2 matches at 11 bases. V shed 11 bases, J shed 4 bases, and the junction held 11 bases outside the gene matches. CDR3 length: 15 amino acids. The germline V gene has CDR1 SGHAT and CDR2 FQNNGV. The CDR3 sequence is CAHLRASGRSDTQYF. The CDR3 DNA sequence: TGTGCCCATCTCCGGGCTAGCGGGAGGTCAGATACGCAGTATTTT.

The chain has TRBV4-1 and TRBJ2-6, with D perhaps assigned TRBD1 or TRBD2 (5 bases each). Trimming pared 0 bases from V and 4 bases from J, leaving 7 bases between. The CDR3 extends over 15 amino acids. Germline-derived CDR1 and CDR2 are MGHRA and YSYEKL. This CDR3 reads CASSQDGAGANVLTF. For the CDR3, the DNA is TGCGCCAGCAGCCAAGACGGGGCCGGGGCCAACGTCCTGACTTTC.

The V call is TRBV11-3, the J call TRBJ2-2; D is ambiguous. The V gene's germline CDR1 is SGHNT and CDR2 YENEEA. V gave up 1 base and J gave up 3 bases, with 12 bases separating them. CDR3 size: 16 residues. CDR3 DNA sequence: TGTGCCAGCAGCTTAGGGCTCCCTGGGGACACCGGGGAGCTGTTTTTT. Translating it yields CASSLGLPGDTGELFF.

This chain connects TRBV29-1 to TRBJ2-1, with no clear D. V shed 4 bases and J shed 0 bases, with 13 bases lying between them. Germline CDR1 SQVTM, CDR2 ANQGSEA. The CDR3 is made up of 15 amino acids. The CDR3 region has the DNA TGCAGCGTTGGGCCCTTAGATGGCTCCTACAATGAGCAGTTCTTC. This sequence encodes CSVGPLDGSYNEQFF.

The rearrangement joins TRBV30 to TRBJ2-7; D perhaps matches TRBD1 (6 bases). The CDR3 is 12 amino acids. Germline CDR1 is GTSNPN and CDR2 is SVGIG (reference sequence). V lost 5 bases, J lost 1 base, and 9 bases lay in between. The CDR3 coding sequence is TGTGCCTGGGAGGGGGAGTCCTACGAGCAGTACTTC. This encodes CAWEGESYEQYF.

This clone showed up just a few times. CDR3 sequence: CASSKRDSWDYGYTF. Here the CDR3 DNA reads TGTGCCAGCAGCAAACGGGACAGCTGGGACTATGGCTACACCTTC. The V gene is TRBV21-1, the J gene TRBJ1-2; TRBD1 is taken as the D call from the table, unchecked against the DNA. TRBV21-1 is a pseudogene locus. The CDR3 spans 15 residues.

The chain carries TRBV30 and TRBJ1-2; tentative D call: TRBD1 (5 bases). Germline CDR1 is GTSNPN and CDR2 is SVGIG (reference sequence). Trimming left V 1 base short and J 6 bases short, with 9 bases between. The CDR3 length is 12 residues. CDR3 sequence: CAWSARRDGYTF. The CDR3 bases are TGTGCCTGGAGTGCACGCAGGGATGGCTACACCTTC.

This sequence joins TRBV30 and TRBJ1-3; D is unresolved. Trimming removed 4 bases at V and 2 bases at J, with 12 bases between. The CDR3 spans 14 residues. From germline, CDR1 is GTSNPN and CDR2 SVGIG (reference sequence). Here the CDR3 reads CAWTEETAGNTIYF. CDR3 bases: TGTGCCTGGACCGAGGAGACGGCTGGAAACACCATATATTTT.

CDR3 protein: CASSLGGPGGTEQFF. In nucleotides, the CDR3 is TGTGCCAGCAGCTTAGGAGGTCCAGGGGGCACGGAGCAGTTCTTC. V and J are TRBV13 and TRBJ2-1; TRBD1 aligns across 8 bases. The CDR3 spans 15 residues. The J segment lost 10 bases and the V segment lost 0 bases, leaving 8 bases of the junction unmatched. CDR1 PRHDT and CDR2 FYEKMQ come from the germline V gene (reference sequence).